One sample yielded the 12 T cell receptor beta chains listed below, sequenced in a study of cytomegalovirus exposure and HLA in healthy donors. Vbeta (60) and Jbeta (13) primers were used in the PCR. Data came from immunoSEQ multiplex PCR; TCRdb stores just in-frame clones and leaves some out. Here the sample spans 150,000 to 200,000 clones, roughly 80% being singletons. The sample was PBMCs. The receptors come from a man between 18 and 35 years old in good health and CMV-seropositive.

The J gene is TRBJ1-2, the V gene TRBV7-2; no clear D. Germline V CDR1 and CDR2: SGHTA, FQGNSA. Trimming removed 2 bases from V and 2 bases from J, with 9 bases in between. The CDR3 contains 14 residues. The CDR3 sequence: CASSLQSENYGYTF. The CDR3 DNA follows: TGTGCCAGCAGCTTACAGTCGGAGAACTATGGCTACACCTTC.

This clone has more than one count but fewer than ten. The chain is built from TRBV15 and TRBJ1-4; tentative D call: TRBD1 (5 bases). CDR3 length: 15 amino acids. From germline, CDR1 is LNHNV and CDR2 YYDKDF (reference sequence). Deletions cut 0 bases from V and 7 bases from J, with 12 bases between. The CDR3 spells CATSRDRFRGEKLFF. DNA for the CDR3: TGTGCCACCAGCAGAGATCGCTTTAGGGGTGAAAAACTGTTTTTT.

The chain recombines TRBV19 with TRBJ2-5; 9 bases are shared with TRBD1. CDR1 and CDR2 from the germline V gene are LNHDA and SQIVND (reference sequence). This CDR3 comprises 16 residues. V lost 0 bases and J lost 5; bases outside the gene matches: 7. CDR3 in amino acids: CASSIEYGQGRETQYF. Here the CDR3 DNA reads TGTGCCAGTAGTATAGAATATGGACAGGGGCGTGAGACCCAGTACTTC.

This clone was seen only a few times. The V and J genes are TRBV7-3 and TRBJ2-5; TRBD2 agrees at 10 bases. Germline trimming cut 6 bases from V and 2 bases from J; bases unmatched to any gene: 6. The length of the CDR3 is 15 residues. Germline V gene data show CDR1 as SGHTA and CDR2 as FQGTGA. The CDR3 loop reads CASSRLAGPQETQYF. The CDR3 DNA reads as TGTGCCAGCAGTCGACTAGCGGGCCCACAAGAGACCCAGTACTTC.

The chain links TRBV19 to TRBJ1-1, with D perhaps TRBD1 (5 bases). The CDR3 runs to 15 residues. Trimming took off 6 bases at V and 1 base at J, with 15 bases between the two ends. CDR1 and CDR2 (germline): LNHDA, SQIVND (reference sequence). The CDR3 nucleotides read TGTGCCAGTAGCCTGGGCTGGGGGGGGAACACTGAAGCTTTCTTT. Translation gives CASSLGWGGNTEAFF.

This clone came up a few times. The J gene is TRBJ2-5, the V gene TRBV6-1; TRBD2 might be the D (7 bases). The V gene's germline CDR1 is MNHNS and CDR2 SASEGT. Trimming removed 11 bases from V and 3 bases from J, with 13 bases in between. CDR3 length equals 12 residues. The CDR3 protein is CAFGGREETQYF. The CDR3 DNA reads as TGTGCCTTCGGGGGGCGGGAAGAGACCCAGTACTTC.

The genes are TRBV5-1 and TRBJ2-3, with a weak D call TRBD2 (5 bases). The CDR3 has 14 amino acids. V lost 2 bases and J 0 bases, leaving 7 bases between the germline ends. Germline V gives CDR1 SGHRS, CDR2 YFSETQ. This CDR3 reads CASSLAVSTDTQYF. Here the CDR3 DNA reads TGCGCCAGCAGCTTAGCGGTTAGCACAGATACGCAGTATTTT.

The chain joins TRBV7-2 to TRBJ2-7, with D maybe TRBD1 (6 bases). Trimming removed 5 bases at V and 2 bases at J, with 16 bases between. Germline V gives CDR1 SGHTA, CDR2 FQGNSA. The CDR3 runs to 15 residues. The CDR3 sequence is CASSPRTDLTYEQYF. CDR3 nucleotides: TGTGCCAGCAGCCCGAGGACAGATCTAACCTACGAGCAGTACTTC.

The chain employs TRBV25-1 and TRBJ2-3, with a weak D call TRBD1 (5 bases). CDR1 is MGHDK and CDR2 is SYGVNS in the germline V gene. The CDR3 covers 13 residues. The V and J ends lost 5 bases and 2 bases respectively, with 8 bases between them. The CDR3 loop reads CASSQTDTDTQYF. The CDR3 nucleotides are TGTGCCAGCAGTCAGACAGACACAGATACGCAGTATTTT.

The table lists this clone with a count of one. The chain is built from TRBV7-9 and TRBJ2-3; no clear D. This CDR3 is built from 12 residues. V was clipped by 4 bases and J by 6 bases, with 8 bases between them. Per the germline V gene, CDR1 is SEHNR and CDR2 is FQNEAQ (reference sequence). CDR3 sequence reads: CASSSSKDTQYF. The CDR3 coding sequence is TGTGCCAGCAGCTCCTCTAAGGATACGCAGTATTTT.

The chain couples TRBV6-5 to TRBJ2-1; 9 positions match TRBD1. With V trimmed by 7 bases and J by 9 bases, 10 bases remained unmatched. Germline CDR1 MNHEY, CDR2 SVGAGI. The CDR3 extends over 14 amino acids. CDR3 sequence: CASTIGTGRSEQFF. CDR3 nucleotide sequence: TGTGCCAGCACTATAGGGACAGGGAGGAGTGAGCAGTTCTTC.

The J gene is TRBJ1-5, the V gene TRBV29-1; no definite D call. There are 12 residues in the CDR3. Deletions cut 1 base from V and 5 bases from J, with 6 bases between. In germline, CDR1 is SQVTM, CDR2 ANQGSEA. The CDR3 nucleotides read TGCAGCGTTGAAGGGGCCGATCAGCCCCAGCATTTT. This sequence encodes CSVEGADQPQHF.